The clone carrying this TCR beta chain was recorded many times. No antigen is known for it. The CDR3 length is 14 residues. J gave up 6 bases and V 4 bases, and 6 bases lay outside the gene matches. Germline V lookup: CDR1 SGHRS, CDR2 YFSETQ. This sample is part of a study of regulatory T cells in long-lasting Graves disease. General study findings and limits: There were preferences for TRBV28, TRBJ1-2 and TRBJ2-5 in persistent disease.

Arm-PCR of CDR3 regions with iRepertoire HTBI primers generated TCR beta libraries. TCRdb re-called the multiplex PCR reads with MiXCR, one entry per CDR3 protein. The sample records some 410,000 distinct CDR3 sequences, roughly 15% being singletons. Time point defined: newly diagnosed GD, antithyroid drugs for less than 3 months. RNA extracted from PBMCs served as the sequencing template. This sample also appeared in a second study, on T cells in Graves' hyperthyroidism and ophthalmopathy. This second study says: Graves' hyperthyroidism is called stable when ophthalmopathy does not progress within 18 months. The study used the HTBI primer set for a first-round RT-PCR of the TCR CDR3.

V is TRBV5-1 and J is TRBJ2-7; 11 positions match TRBD2. This clonotype was obtained from a woman under 40 with Graves disease. The sequencing here drew on peripheral blood mononuclear cells (PBMCs), taken at new diagnosis, from a patient treated with antithyroid drugs. This CDR3 reads CASSPGTSGIEQYF. CDR3 in DNA: TGCGCCAGCAGCCCCGGGACTAGCGGAATCGAGCAGTACTTC.